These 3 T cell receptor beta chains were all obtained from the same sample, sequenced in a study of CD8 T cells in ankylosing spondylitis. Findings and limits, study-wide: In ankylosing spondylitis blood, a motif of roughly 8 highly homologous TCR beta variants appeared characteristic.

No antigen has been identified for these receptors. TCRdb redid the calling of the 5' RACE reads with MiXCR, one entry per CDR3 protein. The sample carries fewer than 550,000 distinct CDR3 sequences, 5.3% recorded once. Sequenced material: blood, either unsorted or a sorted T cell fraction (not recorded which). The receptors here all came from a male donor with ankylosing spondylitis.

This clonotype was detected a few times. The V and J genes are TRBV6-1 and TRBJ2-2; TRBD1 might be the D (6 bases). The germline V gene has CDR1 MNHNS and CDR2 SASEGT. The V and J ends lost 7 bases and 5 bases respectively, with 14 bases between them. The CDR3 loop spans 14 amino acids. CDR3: CASTIDRITGELFF. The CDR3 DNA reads TGTGCCAGCACGATTGACAGGATTACCGGGGAGCTGTTTTTT.

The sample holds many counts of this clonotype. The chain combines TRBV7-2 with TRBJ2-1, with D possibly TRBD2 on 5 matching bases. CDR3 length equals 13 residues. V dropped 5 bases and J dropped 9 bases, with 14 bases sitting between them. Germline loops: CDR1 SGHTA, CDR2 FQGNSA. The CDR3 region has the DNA TGTGCCAGCAGCCCTCGGGTGGAGGCTGAGCAGTTCTTC. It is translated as CASSPRVEAEQFF. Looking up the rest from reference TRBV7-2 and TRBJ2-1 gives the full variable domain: GAGVSQSPSNKVTEKGKDVELRCDPISGHTALYWYRQSLGQGLEFLIYFQGNSAPDKSGLPSDRFSAERTGGSVSTLTIQRTQQEDSAVYLCASSPRVEAEQFFGPGTRLTVL.

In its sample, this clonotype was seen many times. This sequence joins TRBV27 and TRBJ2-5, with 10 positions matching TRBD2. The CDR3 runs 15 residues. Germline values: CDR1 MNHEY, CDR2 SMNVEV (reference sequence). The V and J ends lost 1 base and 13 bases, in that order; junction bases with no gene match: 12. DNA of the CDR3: TGTGCCAGCAGTTTATATAGGCTAGCGGGAGAAGTTCTGTACTTC. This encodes CASSLYRLAGEVLYF.